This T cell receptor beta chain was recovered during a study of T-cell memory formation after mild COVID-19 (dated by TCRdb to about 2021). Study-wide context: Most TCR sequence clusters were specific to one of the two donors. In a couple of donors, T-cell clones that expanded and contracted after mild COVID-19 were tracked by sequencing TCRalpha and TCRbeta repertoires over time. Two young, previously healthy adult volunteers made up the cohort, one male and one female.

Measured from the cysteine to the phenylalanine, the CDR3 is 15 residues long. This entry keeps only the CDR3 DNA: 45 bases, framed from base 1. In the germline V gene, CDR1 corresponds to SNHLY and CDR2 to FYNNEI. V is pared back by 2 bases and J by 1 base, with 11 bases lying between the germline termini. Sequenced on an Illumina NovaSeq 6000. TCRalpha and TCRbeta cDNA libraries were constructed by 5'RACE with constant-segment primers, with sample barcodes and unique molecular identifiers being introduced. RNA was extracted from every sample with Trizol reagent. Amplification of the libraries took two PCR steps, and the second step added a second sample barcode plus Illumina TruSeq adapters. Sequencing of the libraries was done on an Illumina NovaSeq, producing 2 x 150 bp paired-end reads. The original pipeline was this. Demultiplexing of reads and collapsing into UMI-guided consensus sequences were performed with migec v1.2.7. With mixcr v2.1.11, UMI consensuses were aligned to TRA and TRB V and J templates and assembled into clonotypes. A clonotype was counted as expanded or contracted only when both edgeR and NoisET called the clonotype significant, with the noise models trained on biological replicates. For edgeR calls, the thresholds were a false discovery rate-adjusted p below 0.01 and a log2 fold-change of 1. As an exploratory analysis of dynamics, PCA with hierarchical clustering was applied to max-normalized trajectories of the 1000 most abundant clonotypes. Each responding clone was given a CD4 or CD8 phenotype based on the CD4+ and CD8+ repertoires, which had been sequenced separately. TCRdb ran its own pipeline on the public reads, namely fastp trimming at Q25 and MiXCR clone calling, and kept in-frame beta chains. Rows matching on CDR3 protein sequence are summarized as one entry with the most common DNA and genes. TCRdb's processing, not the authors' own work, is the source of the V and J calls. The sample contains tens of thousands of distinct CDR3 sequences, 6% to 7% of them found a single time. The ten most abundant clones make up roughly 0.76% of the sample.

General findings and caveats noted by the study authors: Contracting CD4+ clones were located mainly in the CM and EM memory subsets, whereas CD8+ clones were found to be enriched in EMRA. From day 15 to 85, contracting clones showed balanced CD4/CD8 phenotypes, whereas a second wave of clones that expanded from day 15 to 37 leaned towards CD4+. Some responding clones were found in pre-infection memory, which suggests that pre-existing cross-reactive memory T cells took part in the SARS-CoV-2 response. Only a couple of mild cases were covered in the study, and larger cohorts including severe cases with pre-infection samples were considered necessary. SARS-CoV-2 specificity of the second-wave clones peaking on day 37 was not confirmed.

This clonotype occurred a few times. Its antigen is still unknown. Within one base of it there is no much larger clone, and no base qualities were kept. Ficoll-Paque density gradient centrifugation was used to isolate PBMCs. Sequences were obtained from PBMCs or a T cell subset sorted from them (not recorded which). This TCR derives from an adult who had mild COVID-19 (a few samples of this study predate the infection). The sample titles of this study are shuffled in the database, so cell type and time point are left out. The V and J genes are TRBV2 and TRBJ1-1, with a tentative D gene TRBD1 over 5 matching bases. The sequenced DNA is TGTGCCAGCAGTGAACGGAGACAGAGGAACACTGAAGCTTTCTTT. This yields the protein CASSERRQRNTEAFF. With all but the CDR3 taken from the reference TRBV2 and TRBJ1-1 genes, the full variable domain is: EPEVTQTPSHQVTQMGQEVILRCVPISNHLYFYWYRQILGQKVEFLVSFYNNEISEKSEIFDDQFSVERPDGSNFTLKIRSTKLEDSAMYFCASSERRQRNTEAFFGQGTRLTVV.